This TCR beta chain came from a study of blood T cell repertoires in COVID-19. Study in general: Samples taken during acute and convalescent COVID-19 were collected in the United States, Italy and Spain. T cells, B-cell-depleted T cells, or PBMCs provided the cDNA or gDNA that served as material.

Original analysis: By means of reference gene primer amplification, nucleated cell counts were estimated. Sequencing was performed with immunoSEQ multiplex PCR; in TCRdb, only in-frame clones are kept and a portion is missing. The V and J calls and the clone size are those of that table, but D and trimming were determined from the DNA. Counted here are about 290,000 clones, about 82% occurring once; the ten biggest clones make up around 3.9%. Germline V gene sequence: CDR1 SGHTA, CDR2 FQGNSA. The CDR3 runs 16 residues. Trimming removed 3 bases from V and 2 bases from J; junction bases left unmatched: 8.

Source material: peripheral blood. The J gene is TRBJ2-7, the V gene TRBV7-2; 9 positions match TRBD1. The receptor's source is a woman between 50 and 59 years old with active or convalescent COVID-19. CDR3 protein: CASSFYSGTGPYEQYF. CDR3 DNA: TGTGCCAGCAGCTTCTACTCCGGGACAGGGCCCTACGAGCAGTACTTC.